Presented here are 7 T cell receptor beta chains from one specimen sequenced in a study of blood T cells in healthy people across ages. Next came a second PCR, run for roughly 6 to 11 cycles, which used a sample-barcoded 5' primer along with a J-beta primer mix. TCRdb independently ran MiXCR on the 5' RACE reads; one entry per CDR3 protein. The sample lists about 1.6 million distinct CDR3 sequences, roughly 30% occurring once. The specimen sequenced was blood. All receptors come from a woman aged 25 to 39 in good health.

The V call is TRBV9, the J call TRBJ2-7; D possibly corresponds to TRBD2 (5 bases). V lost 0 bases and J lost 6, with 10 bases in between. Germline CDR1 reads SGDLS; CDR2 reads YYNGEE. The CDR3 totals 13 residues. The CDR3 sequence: CASSVGLATEQYF. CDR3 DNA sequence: TGTGCCAGCAGCGTAGGCCTAGCCACCGAGCAGTACTTC.

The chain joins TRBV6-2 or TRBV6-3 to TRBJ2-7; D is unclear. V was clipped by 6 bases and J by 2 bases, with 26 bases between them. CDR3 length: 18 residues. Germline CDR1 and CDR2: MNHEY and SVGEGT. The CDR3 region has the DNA TGTGCCAGCAGCCCACGTAATCAAACAGACTCCAGTCCCTACGAGCAGTACTTC. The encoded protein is CASSPRNQTDSSPYEQYF.

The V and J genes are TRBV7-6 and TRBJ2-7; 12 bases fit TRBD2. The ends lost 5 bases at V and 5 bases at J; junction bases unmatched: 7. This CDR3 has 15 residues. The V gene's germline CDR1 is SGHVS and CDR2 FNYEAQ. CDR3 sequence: CASSPLAGGPDEQYF. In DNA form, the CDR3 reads TGTGCCAGCAGCCCGCTAGCGGGGGGGCCGGACGAGCAGTACTTC.

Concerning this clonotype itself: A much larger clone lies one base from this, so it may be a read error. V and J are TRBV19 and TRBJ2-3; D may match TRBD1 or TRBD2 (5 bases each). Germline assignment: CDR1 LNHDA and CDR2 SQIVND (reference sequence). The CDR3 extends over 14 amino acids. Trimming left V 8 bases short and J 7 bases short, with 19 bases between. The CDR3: CASVDYQGPHTQYF. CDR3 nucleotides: TGTGCCAGTGTAGACTACCAGGGACCCCATACGCAGTATTTT.

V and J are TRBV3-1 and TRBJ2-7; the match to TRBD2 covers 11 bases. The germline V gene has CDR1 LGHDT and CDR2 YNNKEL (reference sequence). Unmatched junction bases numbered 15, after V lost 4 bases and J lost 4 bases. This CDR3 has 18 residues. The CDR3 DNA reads TGTGCCAGCAGCCGACAAGGGACTAGCGGACCGGTGGGTTACGAGCAGTACTTC. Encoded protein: CASSRQGTSGPVGYEQYF.

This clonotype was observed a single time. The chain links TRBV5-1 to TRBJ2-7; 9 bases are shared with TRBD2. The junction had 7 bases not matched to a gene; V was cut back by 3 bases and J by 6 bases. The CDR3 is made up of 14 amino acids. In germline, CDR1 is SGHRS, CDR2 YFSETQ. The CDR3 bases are TGCGCCAGCAGCTCCGGGACTAGCAGCTGCGAGCAGTACTTC. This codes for CASSSGTSSCEQYF.

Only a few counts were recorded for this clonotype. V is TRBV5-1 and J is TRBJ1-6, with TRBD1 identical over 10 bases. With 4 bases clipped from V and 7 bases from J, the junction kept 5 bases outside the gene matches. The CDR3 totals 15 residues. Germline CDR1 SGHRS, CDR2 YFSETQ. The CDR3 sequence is CASSGGTGVNSPLHF. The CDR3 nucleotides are TGCGCCAGCAGCGGTGGGACAGGGGTCAATTCACCCCTCCACTTT.